The sequence of this T cell receptor (beta chain) was determined in a study of beta chain features in type 1 diabetes. Study information: Over all samples combined, some 110 million sorted cells were examined. Study-wide results and caveats: In comparison with healthy donors, patients had naive, central memory and Treg TCRB repertoires that appeared more similar. People with Type 1 diabetes carried modestly yet significantly shorter TCRB CDR3s in all four CD4+ subsets.

Every bit of the isolated RNA underwent reverse transcription, so sequencing read expressed TCRB transcripts. The assay was immunoSEQ multiplex PCR, and TCRdb's table has in-frame clones only and misses some. The sample consists of fewer than 400,000 clones, around 8.5% of them appearing once. Isolation of CD4+ naive, central memory, regulatory and stem cell-like memory cells was achieved by sorting via CD45RO/CCR7/CD25/CD127/CD95/CD27. Germline V lookup: CDR1 KGHSH, CDR2 LQKENI. V was cut by 3 bases and J by 5 bases, with 17 bases left in between. The CDR3 length is 15 residues. This clone was observed a few times. Its antigen is not identified.

This TCR came from a man younger than 45 with type 1 diabetes. The V call is TRBV18, the J call TRBJ2-7; D is uncertain. Sequenced sample: central memory CD4+ T cells from blood. CDR3 protein: CASSPYGVPDDEQYF. The CDR3 DNA reads TGTGCCAGCTCACCTTATGGGGTTCCGGACGACGAGCAGTACTTC.